The clone carrying this TCR beta chain has more than one count but fewer than ten. This sample stems from a study of regulatory T cells in long-lasting Graves disease. Study background: Recently diagnosed Graves' patients had received antithyroid drugs for under 3 months.

According to the study, TCR beta libraries were built with iRepertoire HTBI primers and CDR3-region Arm-PCR. TCRdb reprocessed the multiplex PCR reads with MiXCR, giving one entry per CDR3 protein. The table lists roughly 400,000 distinct CDR3 sequences, about a sixth of them singletons. Time point reported: newly diagnosed GD, antithyroid drugs for less than 3 months. With RNA extracted from PBMCs as input, the TCR library was made. A volume of about 9 milliliters of peripheral blood was collected in EDTA tubes. The same data also contributed to another study, on T cells in Graves' hyperthyroidism and ophthalmopathy. From that second work: The HTBI set primed first-round TCR CDR3 RT-PCR.

The clonotype originates from a young woman with Graves disease. The source was peripheral blood mononuclear cells (PBMCs), collected at new diagnosis, from a patient treated with antithyroid drugs.

CDR3 nucleotides: TGCAGTGCTAGTCAGGACAGGGGGCCGAAGACCCAGTACTTC. Protein product: CSASQDRGPKTQYF. This chain links TRBV20-1 with TRBJ2-5; 11 nucleotides agree with TRBD1. Trimming removed 3 bases from V and 6 bases from J; junction bases left unmatched: 6. Germline CDR1 is DFQATT and CDR2 is SNEGSKA (reference sequence). The CDR3 has 14 residues.